This T cell receptor (beta chain) was obtained from a study of blood T cell repertoires in COVID-19. Study details: T cells, B-cell-depleted T cells, or PBMCs supplied cDNA or gDNA.

CDR1 and CDR2 (germline): KGHDR, SFDVKD. V lost 4 bases, J lost 5 bases, and 10 bases stayed unmatched. This CDR3 contains 17 residues. Authors' methods: From reference gene primer amplification, estimates of nucleated cell counts were derived. The repertoire was sequenced with immunoSEQ multiplex PCR; TCRdb's copy has only in-frame clones and lacks some. V and J calls and clone size are given by that table; D and trimming were obtained from the DNA. The sample shows some 260,000 clones, about 80% of them seen only once. This chain uses TRBV24-1 with TRBJ2-5; 12 positions match TRBD2. Sequencing was done on a sample of peripheral blood. The TCR sequence derives from a woman of 80 years or more with acute or convalescent COVID-19. The CDR3 region has the DNA TGTGCCACCAGTGACTCCAGACTAGCGGGAGACGGGGAGACCCAGTACTTC. Amino acids: CATSDSRLAGDGETQYF.